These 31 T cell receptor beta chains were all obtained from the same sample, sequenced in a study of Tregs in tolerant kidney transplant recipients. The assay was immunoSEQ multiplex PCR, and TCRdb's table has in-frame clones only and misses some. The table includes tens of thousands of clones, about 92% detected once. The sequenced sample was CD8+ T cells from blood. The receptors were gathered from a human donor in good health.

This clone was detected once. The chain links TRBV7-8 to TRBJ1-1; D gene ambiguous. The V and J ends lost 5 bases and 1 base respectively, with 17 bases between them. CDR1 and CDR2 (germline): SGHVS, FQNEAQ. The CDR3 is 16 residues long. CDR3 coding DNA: TGTGCCAGCAGCCCGTTCCCGGAACGAGAGAACACTGAAGCTTTCTTT. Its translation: CASSPFPERENTEAFF.

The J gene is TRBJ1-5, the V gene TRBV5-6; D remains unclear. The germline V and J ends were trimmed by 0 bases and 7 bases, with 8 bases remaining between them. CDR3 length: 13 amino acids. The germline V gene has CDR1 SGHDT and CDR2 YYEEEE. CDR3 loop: CASSLAVGQPQHF. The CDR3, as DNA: TGTGCCAGCAGCTTGGCCGTAGGACAGCCCCAGCATTTT.

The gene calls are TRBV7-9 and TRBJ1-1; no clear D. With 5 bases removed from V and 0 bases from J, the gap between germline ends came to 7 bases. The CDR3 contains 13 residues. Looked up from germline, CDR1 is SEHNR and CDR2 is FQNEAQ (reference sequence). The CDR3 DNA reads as TGTGCCAGCAGCGCGCCCCTGAACACTGAAGCTTTCTTT. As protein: CASSAPLNTEAFF.

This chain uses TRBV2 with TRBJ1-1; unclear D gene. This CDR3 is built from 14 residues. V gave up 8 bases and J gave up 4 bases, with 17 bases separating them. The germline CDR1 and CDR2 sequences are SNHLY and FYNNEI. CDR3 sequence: CASGRDHPGTEAFF. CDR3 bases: TGTGCCAGCGGTCGAGATCACCCGGGCACTGAAGCTTTCTTT.

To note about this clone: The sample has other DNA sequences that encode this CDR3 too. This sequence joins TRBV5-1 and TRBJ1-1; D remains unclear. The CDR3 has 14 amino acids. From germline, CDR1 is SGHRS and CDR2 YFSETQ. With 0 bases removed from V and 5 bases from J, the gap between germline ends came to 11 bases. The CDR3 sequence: CASSLEGIGTEAFF. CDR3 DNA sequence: TGCGCCAGCAGCTTGGAAGGGATTGGAACTGAAGCTTTCTTT.

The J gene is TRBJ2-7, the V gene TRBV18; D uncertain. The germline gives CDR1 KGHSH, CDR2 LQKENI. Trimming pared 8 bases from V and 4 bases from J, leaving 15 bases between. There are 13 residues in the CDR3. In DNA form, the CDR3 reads TGTGCCAGCGAAGCCGGTGGGGTATACGAGCAGTACTTC. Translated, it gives CASEAGGVYEQYF. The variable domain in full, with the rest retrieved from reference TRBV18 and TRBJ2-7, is NAGVMQNPRHLVRRRGQEARLRCSPMKGHSHVYWYRQLPEEGLKFMVYLQKENIIDESGMPKERFSAEFPKEGPSILRIQQVVRGDSAAYFCASEAGGVYEQYFGPGTRLTVT.

The CDR3 nucleotides are TGTGCCAGCAGTGAACAACTTAAACCGACACCTTTCGATCAGCCCCAGCATTTT. Amino acid sequence: CASSEQLKPTPFDQPQHF. The chain carries TRBV6-1 and TRBJ1-5; D call uncertain. CDR1 MNHNS and CDR2 SASEGT come from the germline V gene. The CDR3 runs 18 residues. The germline V and J ends were trimmed by 2 bases and 5 bases, with 22 bases remaining between them.

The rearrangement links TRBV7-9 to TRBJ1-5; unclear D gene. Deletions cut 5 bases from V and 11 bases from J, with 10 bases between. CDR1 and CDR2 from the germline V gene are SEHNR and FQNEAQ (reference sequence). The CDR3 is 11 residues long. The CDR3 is CASSTGGAQHF. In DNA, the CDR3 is TGTGCCAGCAGCACCGGTGGAGCCCAGCATTTT.

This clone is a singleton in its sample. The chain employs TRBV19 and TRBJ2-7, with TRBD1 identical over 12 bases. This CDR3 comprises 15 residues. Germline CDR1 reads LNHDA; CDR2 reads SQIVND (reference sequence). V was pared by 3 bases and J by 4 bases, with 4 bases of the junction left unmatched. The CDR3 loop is CASSMGQGAGYEQYF. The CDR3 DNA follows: TGTGCCAGTAGTATGGGACAGGGGGCTGGTTACGAGCAGTACTTC.

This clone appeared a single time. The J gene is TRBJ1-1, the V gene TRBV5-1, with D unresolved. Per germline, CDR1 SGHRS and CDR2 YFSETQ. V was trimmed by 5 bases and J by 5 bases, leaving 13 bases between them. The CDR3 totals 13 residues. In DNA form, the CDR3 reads TGCGCCAGCAGGGAGGAAGGGAGGACTGAAGCTTTCTTT. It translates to CASREEGRTEAFF. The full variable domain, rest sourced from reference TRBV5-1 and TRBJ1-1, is KAGVTQTPRYLIKTRGQQVTLSCSPISGHRSVSWYQQTPGQGLQFLFEYFSETQRNKGNFPGRFSGRQFSNSRSEMNVSTLELGDSALYLCASREEGRTEAFFGQGTRLTVV.

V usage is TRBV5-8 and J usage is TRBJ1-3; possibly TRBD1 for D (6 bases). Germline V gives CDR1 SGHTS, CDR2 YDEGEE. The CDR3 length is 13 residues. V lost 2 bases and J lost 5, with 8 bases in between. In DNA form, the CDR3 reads TGTGCCAGCAGCTTTGGGGGCCGAAACACCATATATTTT. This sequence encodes CASSFGGRNTIYF.

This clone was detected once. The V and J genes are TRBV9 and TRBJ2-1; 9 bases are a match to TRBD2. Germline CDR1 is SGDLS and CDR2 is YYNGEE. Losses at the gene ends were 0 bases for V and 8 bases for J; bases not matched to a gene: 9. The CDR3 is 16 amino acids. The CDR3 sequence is CASSVDSLAGLYEQFF. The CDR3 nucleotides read TGTGCCAGCAGCGTAGATTCCCTAGCGGGACTCTATGAGCAGTTCTTC. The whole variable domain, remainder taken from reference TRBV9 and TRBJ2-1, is DSGVTQTPKHLITATGQRVTLRCSPRSGDLSVYWYQQSLDQGLQFLIQYYNGEERAKGNILERFSAQQFPDLHSELNLSSLELGDSALYFCASSVDSLAGLYEQFFGPGTRLTVL.

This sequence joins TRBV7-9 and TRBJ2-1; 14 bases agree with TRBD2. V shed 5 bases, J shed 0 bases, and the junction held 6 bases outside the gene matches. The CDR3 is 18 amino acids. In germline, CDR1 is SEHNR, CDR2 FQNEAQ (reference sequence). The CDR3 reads CASSAGTSGGPSYNEQFF. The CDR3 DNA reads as TGTGCCAGCAGCGCCGGGACTAGCGGGGGACCCTCCTACAATGAGCAGTTCTTC.

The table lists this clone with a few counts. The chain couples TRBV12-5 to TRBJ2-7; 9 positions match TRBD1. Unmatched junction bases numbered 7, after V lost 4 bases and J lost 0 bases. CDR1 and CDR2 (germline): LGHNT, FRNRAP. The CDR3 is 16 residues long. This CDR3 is CASGSRTGGLSYEQYF. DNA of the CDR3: TGTGCTAGTGGTTCCCGTACAGGGGGCCTCTCCTACGAGCAGTACTTC. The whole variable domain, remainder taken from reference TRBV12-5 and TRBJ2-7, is DARVTQTPRHKVTEMGQEVTMRCQPILGHNTVFWYRQTMMQGLELLAYFRNRAPLDDSGMPKDRFSAEMPDATLATLKIQPSEPRDSAVYFCASGSRTGGLSYEQYFGPGTRLTVT.

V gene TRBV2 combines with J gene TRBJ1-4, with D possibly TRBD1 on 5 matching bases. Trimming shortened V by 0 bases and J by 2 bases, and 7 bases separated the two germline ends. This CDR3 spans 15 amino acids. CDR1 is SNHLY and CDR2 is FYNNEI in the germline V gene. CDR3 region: CASSEAGVTNEKLFF. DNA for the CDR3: TGTGCCAGCAGTGAAGCAGGGGTGACTAATGAAAAACTGTTTTTT. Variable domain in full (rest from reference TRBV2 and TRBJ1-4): EPEVTQTPSHQVTQMGQEVILRCVPISNHLYFYWYRQILGQKVEFLVSFYNNEISEKSEIFDDQFSVERPDGSNFTLKIRSTKLEDSAMYFCASSEAGVTNEKLFFGSGTQLSVL.

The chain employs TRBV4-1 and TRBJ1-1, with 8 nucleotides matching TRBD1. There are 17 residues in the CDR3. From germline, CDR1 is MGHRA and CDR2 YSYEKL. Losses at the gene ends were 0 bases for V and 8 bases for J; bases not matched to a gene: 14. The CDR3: CASSQDGPETGDLEAFF. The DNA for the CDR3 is TGCGCCAGCAGCCAAGACGGGCCCGAGACAGGGGATTTAGAAGCTTTCTTT.

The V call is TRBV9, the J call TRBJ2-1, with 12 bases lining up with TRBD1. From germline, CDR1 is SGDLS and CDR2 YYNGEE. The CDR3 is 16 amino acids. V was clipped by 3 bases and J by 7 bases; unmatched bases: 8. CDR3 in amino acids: CASSEPGQGALNEQFF. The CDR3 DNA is TGTGCCAGCAGCGAACCGGGACAGGGGGCTCTTAATGAGCAGTTCTTC.

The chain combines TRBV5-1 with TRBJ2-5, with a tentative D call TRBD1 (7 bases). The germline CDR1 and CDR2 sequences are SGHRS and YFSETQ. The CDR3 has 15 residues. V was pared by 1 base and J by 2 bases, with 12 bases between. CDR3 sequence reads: CASSLRGTVQETQYF. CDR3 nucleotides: TGCGCCAGCAGCTTGCGGGGGACAGTTCAAGAGACCCAGTACTTC.

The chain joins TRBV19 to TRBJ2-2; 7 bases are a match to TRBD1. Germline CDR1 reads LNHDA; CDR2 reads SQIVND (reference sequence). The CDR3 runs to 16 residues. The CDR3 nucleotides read TGTGCGATATCGGACAGGCGAAACGCGAACACCGGGGAGCTGTTTTTT. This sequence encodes CAISDRRNANTGELFF.

The CDR3, as DNA: TGTGCCAGCAGCCCCAGGATCTATAGCACAGATACGCAGTATTTT. Amino acids: CASSPRIYSTDTQYF. The V gene is TRBV7-2, the J gene TRBJ2-3, with D hard to call. This CDR3 contains 15 residues. CDR1 is SGHTA, CDR2 FQGNSA, per germline. V shed 5 bases and J shed 0 bases, with 12 bases lying between them.

This CDR3 is CASSLVGTLNQPQHF. CDR3 nucleotides: TGTGCCAGCAGCTTGGTGGGGACCCTTAATCAGCCCCAGCATTTT. The rearrangement uses TRBV5-8 and TRBJ1-5; weak D call: TRBD1 (5 bases). Per germline, CDR1 SGHTS and CDR2 YDEGEE. V was clipped by 0 bases and J by 4 bases, with 11 bases between them. The CDR3 spans 15 residues. The full variable domain, completed using reference TRBV5-8 and TRBJ1-5, is EAGVTQSPTHLIKTRGQQATLRCSPISGHTSVYWYQQALGLGLQFLLWYDEGEERNRGNFPPRFSGRQFPNYSSELNVNALELEDSALYLCASSLVGTLNQPQHFGDGTRLSIL.

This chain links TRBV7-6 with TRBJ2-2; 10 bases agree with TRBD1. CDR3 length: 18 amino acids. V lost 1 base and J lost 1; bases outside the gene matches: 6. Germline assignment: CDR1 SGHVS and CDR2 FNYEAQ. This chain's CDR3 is CASSLGPGQGLNTGELFF. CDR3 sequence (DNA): TGTGCCAGCAGCTTAGGGCCGGGACAGGGGTTGAACACCGGGGAGCTGTTTTTT.

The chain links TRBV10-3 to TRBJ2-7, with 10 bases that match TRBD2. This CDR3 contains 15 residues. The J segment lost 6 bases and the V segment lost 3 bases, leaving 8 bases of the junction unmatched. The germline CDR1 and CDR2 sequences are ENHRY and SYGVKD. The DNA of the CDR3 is TGTGCCATCAGTGAAGGGCTAGCGGGAGTTGGCGAGCAGTACTTC. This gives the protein CAISEGLAGVGEQYF.

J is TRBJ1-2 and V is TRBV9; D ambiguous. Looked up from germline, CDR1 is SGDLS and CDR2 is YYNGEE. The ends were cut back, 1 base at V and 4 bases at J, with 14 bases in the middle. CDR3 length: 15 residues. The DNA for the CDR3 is TGTGCCAGCAGCGTATCACGGGCCAAGGGCTATGGCTACACCTTC. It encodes CASSVSRAKGYGYTF.

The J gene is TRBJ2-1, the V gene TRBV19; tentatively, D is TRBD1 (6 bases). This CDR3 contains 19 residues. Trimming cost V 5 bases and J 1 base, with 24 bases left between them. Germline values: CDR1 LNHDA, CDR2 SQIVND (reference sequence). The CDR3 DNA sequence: TGTGCCAGTAGTGGCCCACCACCCGACAGGTCTACGTCCTACAATGAGCAGTTCTTC. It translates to CASSGPPPDRSTSYNEQFF.

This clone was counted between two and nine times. CDR3 DNA sequence: TGCGCCAGCAGTGAGTATCGGCTGGGTGAAGCTTTCTTT. This gives the protein CASSEYRLGEAFF. This chain connects TRBV10-1 to TRBJ1-1; D gene uncertain. Trimming took 1 base from V and 7 from J, leaving 10 bases between them. Germline assignment: CDR1 WNHNN and CDR2 SYGVQD (reference sequence). CDR3 size: 13 residues.

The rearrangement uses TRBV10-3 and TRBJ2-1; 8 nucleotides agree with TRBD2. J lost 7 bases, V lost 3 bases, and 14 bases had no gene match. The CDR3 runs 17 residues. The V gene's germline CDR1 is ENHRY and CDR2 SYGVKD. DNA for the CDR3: TGTGCCATCAGTGACGATCTTTATCGGGGGGGCCCGAATGAGCAGTTCTTC. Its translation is CAISDDLYRGGPNEQFF.

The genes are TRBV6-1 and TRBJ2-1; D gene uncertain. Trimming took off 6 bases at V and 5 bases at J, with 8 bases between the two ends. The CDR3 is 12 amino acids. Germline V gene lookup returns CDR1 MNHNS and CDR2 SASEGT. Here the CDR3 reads CASRDPHNEQFF. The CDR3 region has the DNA TGTGCCAGCAGAGACCCCCACAATGAGCAGTTCTTC.

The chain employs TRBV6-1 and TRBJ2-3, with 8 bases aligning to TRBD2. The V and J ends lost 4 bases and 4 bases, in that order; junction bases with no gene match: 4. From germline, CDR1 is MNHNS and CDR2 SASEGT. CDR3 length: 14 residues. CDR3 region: CASSAAGEPDTQYF. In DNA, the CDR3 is TGTGCCAGCAGTGCAGCGGGAGAGCCAGATACGCAGTATTTT.

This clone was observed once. CDR3 DNA sequence: TGTGCCAGCAGCAAATGGACTAGCGGGAGGTCCTACAATGAGCAGTTCTTC. It specifies CASSKWTSGRSYNEQFF. V and J are TRBV9 and TRBJ2-1; 14 nucleotides align to TRBD2. The length of the CDR3 is 17 residues. The germline gives CDR1 SGDLS, CDR2 YYNGEE. After removal of 4 bases from V and 1 base from J, the junction contained 4 bases not matched to a gene.

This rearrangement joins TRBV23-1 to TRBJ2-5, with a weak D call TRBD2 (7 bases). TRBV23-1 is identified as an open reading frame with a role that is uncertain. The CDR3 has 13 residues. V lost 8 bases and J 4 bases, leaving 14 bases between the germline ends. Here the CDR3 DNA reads TGCGCCAGCCTCCCCGGGGGGCGAGAGACCCAGTACTTC. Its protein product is CASLPGGRETQYF.